These 6 T cell receptor beta chains were sequenced from one sample in a study of blood T cells in healthy people across ages. Then a second PCR, running roughly 7 to 11 cycles, was carried out with a sample-barcoded 5' primer and a J-beta primer mix. TCRdb re-analysed the 5' RACE reads in MiXCR, keeping a single row per CDR3 protein. The profile shows about 1.7 million distinct CDR3 sequences, roughly 30% of them singletons. The sample taken for sequencing was blood. Source of these receptors: a woman aged 25 to 45 in good health.

This clonotype was recorded a few times. The V and J genes are TRBV6-2 or TRBV6-3 and TRBJ1-5, with D perhaps matching TRBD1 (6 bases). Germline CDR1 reads MNHEY; CDR2 reads SVGEGT. V lost 2 bases and J 1 base, leaving 15 bases between the germline ends. The CDR3 is 17 amino acids. The CDR3 DNA sequence: TGTGCCAGCAGTTACCTTACAGGGTCTAGGAGCAATCAGCCCCAGCATTTT. Protein product: CASSYLTGSRSNQPQHF.

On this clonotype: A clone one base away is much larger, so this may be a read error. V is TRBV20-1 and J is TRBJ2-1; 7 bases align to TRBD2. V dropped 5 bases and J dropped 3; count of bases not matched to a gene: 10. This CDR3 comprises 15 residues. CDR1 is DFQATT, CDR2 SNEGSKA, per germline (reference sequence). The CDR3 bases are TGCAGTGCTCCCGTGGGCGGGGGAGACTACAATGAGCAGTTCTTC. It translates to CSAPVGGGDYNEQFF.

Turning to this clonotype: A junction end diverges from the germline sequence, so it may reflect a read error. The genes are TRBV4-1 and TRBJ2-5; TRBD1 matches 7 bases. The J call may be wrong; the DNA end is better matched by TRBJ2-7. Per germline, CDR1 MGHRA and CDR2 YSYEKL. The CDR3 has 14 residues. Written as DNA, the CDR3 is TGCGCCGGCAGCCTTATTGACAGGGTTGGCGAGCAGTACTTC. Translated: CAGSLIDRVGEQYF.

The V gene is TRBV3-1, the J gene TRBJ2-1; 7 bases map to TRBD2. This CDR3 is built from 12 residues. The V gene end was trimmed by 3 bases and the J gene end by 12 bases; junction bases not matched to a gene: 5. Germline assignment: CDR1 LGHDT and CDR2 YNNKEL (reference sequence). The CDR3 sequence: CASSQGGVGQFF. The CDR3 region has the DNA TGTGCCAGCAGCCAGGGGGGGGTCGGGCAGTTCTTC.

The V and J genes are TRBV7-2 and TRBJ2-5; the D gene is possibly TRBD1 (5 bases). This CDR3 has 17 residues. CDR1 and CDR2 (germline): SGHTA, FQGNSA. V lost 2 bases and J 11 bases, leaving 27 bases between the germline ends. This CDR3 is CASSLNPARVSYNEQYF. The CDR3 bases are TGTGCCAGCAGCTTAAACCCCGCCAGGGTCTCCTACAATGAGCAGTACTTC.

This clonotype has a handful of counts. The chain carries TRBV7-2 and TRBJ1-3; maybe TRBD1 (5 bases). V was shortened by 5 bases and J by 5 bases, with 22 bases between the two germline ends. CDR3 length: 17 amino acids. Germline V gives CDR1 SGHTA, CDR2 FQGNSA. As DNA, the CDR3 is TGTGCCAGCAGCCCTGGGGGGGTAGGGTCCTGGCGAAACACCATATATTTT. It is translated as CASSPGGVGSWRNTIYF.